This T cell receptor (beta chain) appears in the sequencing data of a study of early T cells in non-severe SARS-CoV-2 infection (dated by TCRdb to about 2021). In terms of the full investigation: TCR sequencing used bulk RNA from unsorted whole blood, so alpha and beta chains could not be paired. Findings and caveats that apply to the study as a whole: Matching against VDJdb was skewed toward anti-spike CD8 responses, likely underestimated virus-specific expansions, and missed private and CD4 specificities.

There are a few counts of this clonotype. Its cognate antigen has yet to be identified. Base qualities are not at hand, and no much larger clone is one base apart. The study was a case-control design nested within a healthcare worker cohort in London, UK, with weekly nasopharyngeal swab PCR tests and blood sampling. Healthcare workers were recruited during the week of the UK lockdown, between 23 and 31 March 2020, and followed weekly for up to about 15 weeks. The library was produced with 5' RACE. The sequencing machine was a NextSeq 500. Unique molecular identifiers were attached to individual cDNA molecules in the TCR library protocol so that sequencing error and PCR bias could be corrected. TCR alpha and beta chains were both sequenced, and the abundances of alpha and beta sequences in each sample were closely correlated with each other. As for the authors' bioinformatics: Decombinator V4 was used to annotate the V gene, J gene and CDR3 of the TCR sequences. TCRs were defined as expanded if a significant change between any two time points was detected under a Poisson model with p below 0.0001. TCR abundances were normalised to the total number of TCRs sequenced per sample and expressed as counts per million. MAIT TCRs were defined by TRAV1-2 paired with TRAJ12, TRAJ20 or TRAJ33, and iNKT TCRs by TRAV10 paired with TRAJ18. VDJdb, accessed 1 November 2021, was searched for CMV, EBV and SARS-CoV-2 annotated TCRs, with TCRs annotated for multiple antigens excluded. Using fastp at Q25 and MiXCR, TCRdb reprocessed the public reads and kept productive beta chains. Every entry covers one CDR3 protein and lists the most common genes and DNA from its rows. TCRdb's processing, not the study's, gives the V and J calls here. The sample table records about 52,000 distinct CDR3 sequences; under 8.5% of these occur just once. The ten largest clones represent approximately 4% of the sample.

According to the germline V gene, CDR1 reads MNHEY and CDR2 reads SVGAGI. Trimming removed 6 bases from V and 0 bases from J, leaving 11 bases between the germline ends. Spanning cysteine to phenylalanine, the CDR3 consists of 15 amino acids. Of all the DNA, just the CDR3 is kept, 45 bases in frame from base 1. Recombination connected TRBV6-5 to TRBJ2-2; there is no confident call for the D gene. The receptor was derived from an adult who was a healthcare worker with PCR-confirmed SARS-CoV-2 infection or an uninfected control (not recorded which). What was sequenced was whole blood. The bases are TGTGCCAGCAGGCCTCACAGCTCGAACACCGGGGAGCTGTTTTTT. Its protein reads: CASRPHSSNTGELFF.